The subject of this entry is one TCR beta chain. The sample holds one count of this clone. The antigen this receptor binds is unknown. No base quality information exists; no much larger clone differs at one position. The data derive from a study of radiation and T cells in renal cell carcinoma (dated by TCRdb to 2020 to 2022). Regarding the study in general: Samples were obtained from a clinical trial, in which 15 Gy stereotactic body radiation therapy was delivered to primary renal cell carcinomas and nephrectomy was performed 4 weeks later. In total, about 51 samples underwent TCR beta sequencing: around 25 tumors plus 27 peripheral blood samples. Across all 50 or so samples, several million unique CDR3 nucleotide sequences encoding 2,658,974 unique CDR3 amino acid sequences were identified. The research as a whole found: Because pretreatment tumor biopsies were not available, the study could not determine whether clonotypes were already present within the tumor at baseline. Top tumor clonotypes rose in blood from baseline to 2 weeks post-radiation, then contracted by 4 weeks, suggesting transient expansion of tumor-resident clones. Effects of radiation dose or scheduling on the TCR repertoire could not be addressed with the single-armed trial design. Blood repertoire dynamics were not followed beyond 4 weeks after treatment.

Per the germline V gene (reference sequence), LNHDA is the CDR1 and SQIVND is the CDR2. V loses 3 bases of germline sequence and J loses 0 bases, and the interval between the two ends is 9 bases. The CDR3 holds 14 amino acids from the cysteine to the phenylalanine. Solely the CDR3 DNA is kept, with 42 bases framed from the first base. Following the manufacturer's recommendations, the immunoSEQ kit was used to generate TCR beta libraries from genomic DNA. For library preparation, a first multiplex PCR was performed with proprietary primers, followed by a second PCR in which unique barcodes were added, and bead cleanups were performed after each round. Each sample batch included a kit-provided positive control reaction and a negative control reaction. The final libraries underwent checking on an Agilent 4200 TapeStation D1000 ScreenTape, volumetric pooling, and quantification by qPCR. Sequencing was performed on an Illumina NextSeq500 using a MidOutput 150-cycle cartridge, with 156 Read1 cycles, 15 Index1 cycles, and the kit custom primers. The pooled library was loaded at about 0.98 pM, with an approximately 20% PhiX control spiked in. The paper's processing steps were these. Vendor-processed data were analyzed in R, with a clonotype defined as all T cells sharing the same CDR3 nucleotide sequence. In the clone abundance analyses, frequencies in each sample were normalized to that sample's 10,000 most abundant clones. Public T cell clones, which averaged fewer than five per sample, were removed prior to analysis. An abundance difference of at least 32-fold between compartments was the criterion for calling clonotypes tumor-enriched or baseline blood-enriched. A beta-binomial differential abundance model was used to identify clonotypes that were expanded or contracted between blood time points. Tumor-blood repertoire similarity was measured with the Baroni-Urbani and Buser coefficient, and group comparisons used two-tailed Wilcoxon tests in R. Drawn from immuneACCESS, this table holds only the in-frame rearrangements with V and J called that TCRdb kept. Clones are partly lost; checked studies trace under half to an unresolved V gene and leave the rest unexplained. The DNA was the basis for D and trimming; V, J and clone size are from that table. The sample includes some 130,000 clones, with roughly four fifths observed a single time. The ten largest clonotypes hold about 1.9% of the sample.

Per the publication, the time point label means: blood 2 weeks post-SBRT. Read against the paper, the sample's treatment or condition label means: 15 Gy SBRT to primary tumor, nephrectomy 4 weeks later. To follow tumor-enriched clonotypes, peripheral blood was collected serially from radiation-treated patients at baseline and again at 2 weeks and 4 weeks after SBRT. Every patient had renal cell carcinoma of clear cell pathology. Genomic DNA for TCR sequencing was prepared using the QIAamp DNA Blood Mini Kit (Qiagen). Only samples passing all quality control checks were included in the analyses. The chain links TRBV19 with TRBJ2-7, with TRBD1 tentatively as D gene (6 bases match). This specimen was blood, taken from a patient whose treatment included radiotherapy and nephrectomy. The receptor was isolated from an older woman with renal cell carcinoma. The CDR3 reads as follows: CASSITGNSYEQYF. The DNA is as follows: TGTGCCAGTAGTATTACAGGGAACTCCTACGAGCAGTACTTC. The full variable domain, with segments outside the CDR3 supplied by the reference TRBV19 and TRBJ2-7 proteins, appears as DGGITQSPKYLFRKEGQNVTLSCEQNLNHDAMYWYRQDPGQGLRLIYYSQIVNDFQKGDIAEGYSVSREKKESFPLTVTSAQKNPTAFYLCASSITGNSYEQYFGPGTRLTVT.